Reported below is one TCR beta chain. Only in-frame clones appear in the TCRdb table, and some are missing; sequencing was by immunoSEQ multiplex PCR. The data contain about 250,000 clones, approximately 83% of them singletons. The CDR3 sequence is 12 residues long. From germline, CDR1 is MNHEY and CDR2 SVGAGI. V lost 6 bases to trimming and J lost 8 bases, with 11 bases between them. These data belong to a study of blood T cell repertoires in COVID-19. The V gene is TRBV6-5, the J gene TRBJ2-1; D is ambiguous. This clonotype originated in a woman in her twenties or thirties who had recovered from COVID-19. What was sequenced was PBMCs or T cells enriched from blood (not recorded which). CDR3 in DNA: TGTGCCAGCAGCCCCTCTATGGATGAGCAGTTCTTC. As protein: CASSPSMDEQFF.